This TCR beta chain came from a study of blood T cells in healthy people across ages. Note on this clonotype: Its antigen is currently unknown.

It was with a sample-barcoded 5' primer and a J-beta primer mix that a second PCR of roughly 7 to 11 cycles was run. TCRdb re-called the 5' RACE reads with MiXCR, one entry per CDR3 protein. The sample shows some 1.1 million distinct CDR3 sequences, 35% to 45% of them seen only once. Findings and caveats of the study: Observed TCR beta diversity per million T cells went down as age went up. This fall followed a roughly linear course with age.

The CDR3 totals 10 residues. With 8 bases removed from V and 5 bases from J, the gap between germline ends came to 6 bases. Per the germline V gene, CDR1 is MDHEN and CDR2 is SYDVKM. Peripheral blood, about 10 milliliters per donor, was collected. The chain joins TRBV28 to TRBJ1-2; no firm D call. Sequenced input: blood. The source is a man aged 18 to 35 in good health. Here the CDR3 DNA reads TGTGCCAGCGGCCAGTATGGCTACACCTTC. It specifies CASGQYGYTF.